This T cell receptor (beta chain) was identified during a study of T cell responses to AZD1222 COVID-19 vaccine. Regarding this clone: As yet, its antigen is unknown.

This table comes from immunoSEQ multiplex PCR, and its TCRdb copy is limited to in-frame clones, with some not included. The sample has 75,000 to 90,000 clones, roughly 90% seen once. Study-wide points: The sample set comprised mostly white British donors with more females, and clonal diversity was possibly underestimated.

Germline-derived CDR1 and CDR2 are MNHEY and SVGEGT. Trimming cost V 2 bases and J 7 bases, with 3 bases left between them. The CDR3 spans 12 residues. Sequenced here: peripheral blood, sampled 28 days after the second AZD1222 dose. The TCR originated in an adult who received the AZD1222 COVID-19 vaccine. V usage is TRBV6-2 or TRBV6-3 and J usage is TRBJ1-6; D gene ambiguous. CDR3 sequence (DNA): TGTGCCAGCAGTTACCTCAATTCACCCCTCCACTTT. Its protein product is CASSYLNSPLHF.